The next 3 T cell receptor beta chains were all read from a single sample in a study of CD8 T cells in Susac syndrome. RNA amounts of about 0.45 to 1 ug underwent reverse transcription with random hexamers. From the immunoSEQ multiplex PCR reads, TCRdb called clonotypes with MiXCR, one entry per CDR3 protein. In the table there are 110,000 or so distinct CDR3 sequences, 90% to 96% of which are singletons. Input material: CD4+ T cells from PBMCs. The receptors shown here come from a human donor in good health.

The chain recombines TRBV23-1 with TRBJ2-3; 12 bases map to TRBD1. TRBV23-1 has ORF status, its function being uncertain. CDR3 length: 20 amino acids. J gave up 4 bases and V 4 bases, and 18 bases lay outside the gene matches. CDR3 DNA: TGCGCCAGCAGTCCCACGCGCCGGGACAGGGGGCGAGCAAGCCCAGATACGCAGTATTTT. Translated: CASSPTRRDRGRASPDTQYF.

The rearrangement links TRBV7-9 to TRBJ2-3; D tentatively fits TRBD1 or TRBD2 (5 bases each). Germline V lookup: CDR1 SEHNR, CDR2 FQNEAQ (reference sequence). The CDR3 extends over 16 amino acids. With 5 bases removed from V and 2 bases from J, the gap between germline ends came to 17 bases. The DNA of the CDR3 is TGTGCCAGCAGCCTGGGAGAGGGGCAATACACAGATACGCAGTATTTT. As protein: CASSLGEGQYTDTQYF.

The chain employs TRBV12-3 or TRBV12-4 and TRBJ2-5; D is uncertain. V gave up 2 bases and J gave up 5 bases, with 12 bases separating them. The CDR3 is made up of 14 amino acids. CDR3 amino acids: CASSLLGKRETQYF. The CDR3 nucleotides read TGTGCCAGCAGTTTATTGGGGAAAAGGGAGACCCAGTACTTC.